This T cell receptor (beta chain) comes out of a study of blood T cell repertoires in COVID-19. This CDR3 spans 15 amino acids. Germline trimming cut 5 bases from V and 0 bases from J; bases unmatched to any gene: 4. Per the germline V gene, CDR1 is LGHDT and CDR2 is YNNKEL (reference sequence). Repertoires were generated with immunoSEQ multiplex PCR, while TCRdb's copy carries only in-frame clones and drops some. Of 43,000 or so clones in the sample, around 80% were seen once. Sequenced sample: peripheral blood. The origin of this receptor is a woman aged 60 to 75 with acute or convalescent COVID-19. The J gene is TRBJ2-1, the V gene TRBV3-1 (or the pseudogene TRBV3-2); 7 positions match TRBD1. The CDR3 loop reads CASSYDRASYNEQFF. CDR3 sequence (DNA): TGTGCCAGCAGCTATGACAGGGCCTCCTACAATGAGCAGTTCTTC.